Sequencing of this TCR beta chain was carried out in a study of breast tumors, draining lymph nodes, adjacent tissues. Study outcomes and limitations: That most tumor T cells come from lymph nodes remained unproven. Tumor and nontumor repertoires were significantly more similar in luminal-like than in basal-like breast cancer. The data were judged consistent with most tumor T cells coming from lymph node and expanding in tumor.

One entry per CDR3 protein, called by TCRdb with MiXCR from the multiplex PCR reads. This sample has 30,000 to 35,000 distinct CDR3 sequences, with approximately 63% found just once. Comments on this clonotype: Antigen unknown.

Trimming shortened V by 5 bases and J by 5 bases, and 19 bases separated the two germline ends. CDR3 length: 16 amino acids. The V gene's germline CDR1 is SEHNR and CDR2 FQNEAQ (reference sequence). The TCR comes from a female donor with breast cancer. Some clones in this sample may be carry-over from other donors' samples. The rearrangement links TRBV7-9 to TRBJ1-5, with D perhaps matching TRBD1 (6 bases). Sequencing was performed on breast tumor tissue. This chain's CDR3 is CASSLGVGGRDQPQHF. The CDR3, as DNA: TGTGCCAGCAGCCTAGGGGTCGGGGGGCGCGATCAGCCCCAGCATTTT.